These 13 T cell receptor beta chains originate from one sample sequenced in a study of cytomegalovirus exposure and HLA in healthy donors. Vbeta (60) and Jbeta (13) primers were used in the PCR. Here immunoSEQ multiplex PCR was the method, and the copy in TCRdb shows in-frame clones only, minus some. The table has 140,000 to 150,000 clones, about 70% seen once; the top ten hold around 1.9%. Sequencing was performed on PBMCs. The origin of the receptors is a woman aged 40 to 50 in good health and CMV-seronegative.

V is TRBV5-6 and J is TRBJ1-4, with a tentative D call TRBD1 (6 bases). The CDR3 covers 16 residues. V dropped 4 bases and J dropped 6 bases, with 19 bases sitting between them. From germline, CDR1 is SGHDT and CDR2 YYEEEE. The CDR3 region has the DNA TGTGCCAGCAGCACCGGGGGGGCCGTGTTTTATGAAAAACTGTTTTTT. Protein sequence: CASSTGGAVFYEKLFF.

This clone has just a few counts. This sequence joins TRBV7-9 and TRBJ1-2, with D perhaps matching TRBD1 (6 bases). Germline CDR1 reads SEHNR; CDR2 reads FQNEAQ (reference sequence). The V end was cut by 1 base, the J end by 4 bases, with 10 bases between. CDR3 size: 14 residues. Here the CDR3 DNA reads TGTGCCAGCAGCTTAGTAGGGGGAGCCTATGGCTACACCTTC. Protein product: CASSLVGGAYGYTF.

J is TRBJ1-1 and V is TRBV29-1, with D uncertain. The CDR3 spans 11 residues. Germline CDR1 reads SQVTM; CDR2 reads ANQGSEA. Between the trimmed V and J ends, which lost 5 bases and 6 bases, there was a span of 10 bases. CDR3 in amino acids: CSVLPLAEAFF. The CDR3 nucleotides read TGCAGCGTTCTACCGCTCGCTGAAGCTTTCTTT. Full variable domain (remainder filled in from reference TRBV29-1 and TRBJ1-1): SAVISQKPSRDICQRGTSLTIQCQVDSQVTMMFWYRQQPGQSLTLIATANQGSEATYESGFVIDKFPISRPNLTFSTLTVSNMSPEDSSIYLCSVLPLAEAFFGQGTRLTVV.

The J gene is TRBJ2-2, the V gene TRBV28, with D unresolved. Germline CDR1 reads MDHEN; CDR2 reads SYDVKM. The germline V and J ends were trimmed by 0 bases and 6 bases, with 8 bases remaining between them. This CDR3 contains 14 residues. CDR3 bases: TGTGCCAGCAGTTTATGGGATACAGCCGGGGAGCTGTTTTTT. As protein: CASSLWDTAGELFF.

J is TRBJ2-1 and V is TRBV6-5; a weak D match, TRBD2 (6 bases). The CDR3 length is 16 residues. Germline V gene lookup returns CDR1 MNHEY and CDR2 SVGAGI. The germline V and J ends were trimmed by 2 bases and 5 bases, with 16 bases remaining between them. The CDR3 nucleotides are TGTGCCAGCAGTTACGCGGGACGGTGGAAAAACAATGAGCAGTTCTTC. Encoded protein: CASSYAGRWKNNEQFF.

This clone was observed a few times. The chain is built from TRBV25-1 and TRBJ1-6; TRBD1 is a possible D gene (6 bases). V was clipped by 6 bases and J by 3 bases, with 15 bases between them. The CDR3 contains 16 residues. Germline V gene data show CDR1 as MGHDK and CDR2 as SYGVNS. The CDR3 is CASSQSSGHYNSPLHF. The CDR3 coding sequence is TGTGCCAGCAGCCAATCATCGGGACACTATAATTCACCCCTCCACTTT.

This clone was counted between two and nine times. This chain joins TRBV6-6 and TRBJ1-1; D is undetermined. This CDR3 region has 14 residues. With 0 bases removed from V and 3 bases from J, the gap between germline ends came to 8 bases. Looked up from germline, CDR1 is MNHNY and CDR2 is SVGAGI (reference sequence). The CDR3 DNA sequence: TGTGCCAGCAGTTACTCTCAGCGGGACACTGAAGCTTTCTTT. Protein sequence: CASSYSQRDTEAFF.

This clone was seen more than once but under ten times. This chain links TRBV28 with TRBJ1-1; D gene uncertain. The CDR3 runs to 13 residues. In germline, CDR1 is MDHEN, CDR2 SYDVKM. Trimming pared 10 bases from V and 0 bases from J, leaving 12 bases between. The CDR3, as DNA: TGTGCCACCATTACAGCTTTGAACACTGAAGCTTTCTTT. Residues: CATITALNTEAFF.

The V and J genes are TRBV19 and TRBJ1-1, with 7 bases aligning to TRBD1. V gave up 4 bases and J gave up 4 bases; unmatched junction bases: 9. Germline V lookup: CDR1 LNHDA, CDR2 SQIVND (reference sequence). CDR3 length: 15 residues. The CDR3 is CASSTARQGGTEAFF. The CDR3 DNA sequence: TGTGCCAGTAGTACGGCACGACAGGGTGGCACTGAAGCTTTCTTT.

The rearrangement links TRBV5-4 to TRBJ1-2; 7 bases line up with TRBD1. There are 14 residues in the CDR3. After removal of 2 bases from V and 2 bases from J, the junction contained 3 bases not matched to a gene. Germline V gene lookup returns CDR1 SGHNT and CDR2 YYREEE (reference sequence). CDR3 nucleotides: TGTGCCAGCAGCTTTGGACAGGCCAACTATGGCTACACCTTC. It yields the protein CASSFGQANYGYTF.

V usage is TRBV18 and J usage is TRBJ2-6; D possibly corresponds to TRBD1 (6 bases). The CDR3 contains 15 residues. V gave up 2 bases and J gave up 11 bases, with 16 bases separating them. Germline CDR1 reads KGHSH; CDR2 reads LQKENI. The CDR3 DNA sequence: TGTGCCAGCTCACCAACTTCTGGGGGCAGGGACGTCCTGACTTTC. It specifies CASSPTSGGRDVLTF.

The chain carries TRBV11-1 and TRBJ2-7; 9 bases fit TRBD1. The ends lost 6 bases at V and 2 bases at J; junction bases unmatched: 8. CDR3 size: 15 residues. Germline-derived CDR1 and CDR2 are SGHAT and FQDESV (reference sequence). The CDR3 nucleotides read TGTGCCAGCAGATACGGGACAGGGCCTACCTACGAGCAGTACTTC. Protein: CASRYGTGPTYEQYF.

The chain is built from TRBV5-4 and TRBJ2-1; D may be TRBD2 (6 bases). The germline gives CDR1 SGHNT, CDR2 YYREEE (reference sequence). The CDR3 totals 15 residues. Trimming took 0 bases from V and 0 from J, leaving 7 bases between them. The CDR3 DNA is TGTGCCAGCAGCTTGGGCGGGAACTCCTACAATGAGCAGTTCTTC. Amino acid sequence: CASSLGGNSYNEQFF.